This T cell receptor (beta chain) was sequenced for a study of cytomegalovirus exposure and HLA in healthy donors (dated by TCRdb to between 2016 and 2019). A note on the overall study: An earlier analysis of 587 of the donors reported 250 to 300 Gb of sequence data and roughly 110 million unique TCR beta sequences from 150 million to 200 million T cells. To study patterns of TCR occurrence, a later analysis re-analyzed previously published TCR beta repertoires from 500 to 850 donors and added high-resolution HLA genotyping. Of the 300 to 500 genotyped donors, 65% to 90% were placed in the genetic ancestry cluster associated with self-reported Caucasian donors. In the later analysis, no new phenotypic data were used to find candidate immune exposures; instead, reliance was placed on TCR beta sequences and their occurrence across donors. HLA typing covered class I and class II loci at four-digit resolution. A later genetic analysis used genome-wide SNP genotypes for about 65% of the roughly 670 donors, treating that subset as a discovery cohort. An earlier analysis of approximately 580 of the donors used high-throughput TCR beta sequencing to judge whether each TCR beta V gene segment behaved as functional or pseudogenic. Because of strong linkage in the cohort, 5 or 6 DR-DQ haplotypes were treated as single units for association and clustering. In addition to the first cohort of about 650 subjects, a separate validation cohort of 120 different subjects was used. Among a few hundred genotyped donors of the cohort, an average of about 240,000 unique TCR beta nucleotide sequences were sequenced per donor, roughly a sixth of them non-productive. Alongside the repertoire data, information on donor age, sex, ethnicity and CMV serostatus was compiled. The study combined high-throughput TCR immunosequencing, statistical association of individual TCRs with disease status, and machine learning to predict cytomegalovirus infection status. Typing coverage varied by locus: about 620-640 donors for A, B, C, DRB1 and DQB1; roughly 500 for DQA1; more than 600 for DPA1; approximately 450 for DPB1. Every repertoire in the discovery cohort had been generated on one and the same sequencing platform. The study used immunosequencing to profile the T cell repertoires of 666 subjects and linked those repertoires to cytomegalovirus serostatus. An early release covering 550 to 650 HLA-typed donors comprised roughly 300 gigabases of sequencing data and tens of millions of unique TCR sequences. The study was designed to test whether signatures of past pathogen exposure could be identified by cataloging public T cell receptors.

Libraries were constructed by the immunoSEQ multiplex PCR assay. For the multiplex PCR, a mixture combining 60 forward primers for TCR Vbeta segments and 13 reverse primers for TCR Jbeta segments was used. The CDR3 region of rearranged TCR beta genes was amplified from genomic DNA with a multiplex PCR assay. Amplified TCR beta libraries were sequenced as 87-base-pair reads on the Illumina HiSeq System. On the authors' methods: A later analysis counted around 72 million unique TCR beta chains across the 650 to 700 repertoires, and approximately 11 million of these chains were shared by at least two donors. A nearest-neighbor algorithm error-corrected the raw reads and collapsed the reads into unique sequences, merging closely related sequences to remove PCR and sequencing errors. To assign V, D and J gene segments, CDR3 sequences were aligned to IMGT reference sequences. For a sequence to be retained, a match of at least six nucleotides was required to both a V gene segment and a J gene segment. A rearrangement counted as productive if the CDR3 had no stop codons and remained in frame with V and J, and every other rearrangement counted as non-productive. Following IMGT convention, CDR3 was defined as the stretch from the second conserved V-encoded cysteine to the conserved J-encoded phenylalanine. The earlier analysis of a few hundred of the donors excluded any sequence lacking an unambiguous match to a single V gene segment. An earlier analysis of 500 to 700 of the donors classified V segments as functional when productive rearrangements were above 56.7% and as segregating when the standard deviation between donors was above 5%. A statistical classification framework was built to diagnose cytomegalovirus status from the catalog of TCR beta chain sequences. V and J gene assignment, in a later analysis, came from comparing TCR nucleotide sequences with IMGT/GENE-DB human TR gene sequences. Using the TCRdist pipeline, a later analysis assigned CDR3 sequences along with most-parsimonious VDJ recombination scenarios. In a later analysis, each TCR beta chain was defined by its CDR3 amino acid sequence together with its V-gene family, and reads without a unique V-gene family were excluded. To address suspected cross-contamination and a sequencing artifact, a later analysis removed approximately 600 highly shared, low-generation-probability nucleotide sequences. For each public chain, a later analysis derived a clonal expansion index from normalized ranks of inferred template counts within each repertoire. In a later analysis, generation probabilities were computed with a VDJ recombination model fitted to out-of-frame rearrangements, and the resulting probabilities were checked against IGoR. In a later analysis, TCR-TCR, TCR-HLA and TCR-CMV co-occurrence was scored with hypergeometric tests, and a repertoire-size bias correction was applied to TCR pairs. A later analysis estimated false discovery rates by permuting HLA or CMV assignments 20 times. A later analysis grouped co-occurring TCRs with DBSCAN, adding TCRdist sequence similarity when clustering within HLA-allele-positive subsets. Co-occurrence clustering excluded repertoires with fewer than 30,000 or more than 120,000 public chains, plus five with anomalous nucleotide sharing. Drawn from immuneACCESS, this table holds only the in-frame rearrangements with V and J called that TCRdb kept. Clones are partly lost; checked studies trace under half to an unresolved V gene and leave the rest unexplained. V, J and clone size are taken as reported in that table, and D and trimming were inferred from the DNA itself. This sample is represented by about 130,000 clones; roughly three quarters of them were singletons. Together, the top ten hold about 1.8% of the sample.

The cohort comprised around 690 healthy bone marrow donors. Cohort members were all nominally healthy when sampled, although unrecorded immune exposures were likely present. The donor tested CMV seronegative, placing the donor among the 300 to 400 seronegative members of the cohort. Every donor gave a peripheral blood sample, and the peripheral blood mononuclear cells from that sample were used for TCR beta sequencing. Genomic DNA was extracted from the blood cell samples with the Qiagen DNeasy Blood Extraction Kit. Of note for this clone: Its antigen is currently not known. Nothing much larger sits one base from this clone, and base qualities are not available.

Broader findings and caveats from the paper: The cohort was sequenced for TCR beta chains only, and without alpha or paired-chain data the features that could be detected were limited. In a later analysis, TCR association rates were found to vary across HLA loci, with the most associated TCRs seen for DRB1 alleles and the fewest for HLA-C alleles. In a later genetic analysis, fewer N-insertions in productive TCRs were reported among donors in an Asian-associated ancestry cluster than the roughly 700-donor mean. When HLA alleles, especially DR and DQ, strongly co-occurred, TCR associations were difficult to assign to individual alleles. Compared with equally common non-associated chains, HLA-associated TCR beta chains in a later analysis were more clonally expanded and had lower generation probabilities. At a false discovery rate of 0.05, a later analysis linked some 18,000 TCR beta sequences to specific HLA alleles. The only immune exposure information available for the cohort was CMV serostatus. Correlated functional status among segregating V segments might be attributable to linkage disequilibrium, but an unknown experimental factor could not be ruled out. A few of the identified cytomegalovirus-associated TCR beta chains were confirmed in vitro to be specific for cytomegalovirus antigens. Most TCR sequences were observed very rarely across donors, whereas some public TCRs were present in many individuals. A total of around 150 TCR beta chains were listed by the study as associated with cytomegalovirus. Because counts were too low, about 15 rarely observed V segments, including chromosome 9 orphons, were left out of the earlier analysis of 587 of the donors. A group of highly shared sequence variants was considered likely to be a technical artifact of the sequencing pipeline. According to the authors, the approach could potentially be generalized to other disease states and immunological phenotypes. The presence/absence analyses assumed that sequencing depth was roughly uniform across donors, and that assumption may not be true. A further reported finding was that TCR beta sequences accurately predicted the HLA-A and HLA-B alleles for most subjects in the first cohort. Some IMGT-functional V segments, including TRBV6-2 and TRBV6-3, could not be told apart with the 87-base-pair reads, so those segments were excluded. In a later genetic analysis, a missense DCLRE1C variant was associated with V-gene and J-gene trimming of TCR beta chains, and the association was replicated in an independent cohort. The classifier was reported to diagnose cytomegalovirus status with high specificity and sensitivity in both the original cohort and the validation cohort. An earlier analysis of around 500 of the donors showed that most TCR beta V segments appeared in productive rearrangements either about 87% or about 30% of the time, which broadly matched IMGT annotations. A later analysis found that most CMV-associated TCR beta chains appeared HLA-restricted, with HLA associations seemingly driven largely by CMV exposure. HLA typing was unavailable for some donors at each locus, so association tests used only the typed subset. According to a later analysis, parvovirus B19, influenza, CMV and Epstein-Barr virus appeared linked to several top co-occurrence clusters.

The germline V gene specifies MNHEY as CDR1 and SVGAGI as CDR2. After removal of 0 bases from V and 6 bases from J, the junction retains 8 bases not matched to a gene. The CDR3, from cysteine to phenylalanine, totals 15 residues. The entry retains the CDR3 DNA only, 45 bases that are in frame from base 1. The TCR was taken from a woman in her forties in good health and CMV-seronegative. The rearrangement joined TRBV6-5 to TRBJ2-7, and 7 bases in between align with TRBD1. Source material: PBMCs. The CDR3 reads CASSYSGQIMGEQYF. At the DNA level, the sequence is TGTGCCAGCAGTTACTCGGGACAGATCATGGGCGAGCAGTACTTC.